The entry below gives a single T cell receptor beta chain sequence along with its context. The target antigen is unknown. These data are taken from a study of blood T cells in healthy people across ages. Points from the study as a whole: The long-lived group displayed more naive CD4+ cells, plus higher diversity, than the aged donors did.

V was cut by 1 base and J by 6 bases, with 16 bases left in between. From germline, CDR1 is LGHDT and CDR2 YNNKEL (reference sequence). This CDR3 is 15 amino acids long. A second 7 to 11 cycle PCR used barcoded and J-beta primers. MiXCR, run by TCRdb on the 5' RACE reads, gives a single entry per CDR3 protein. The sample records 1.5 million to 2 million distinct CDR3 sequences, roughly 27% being singletons. The sequence was obtained from a woman aged 25 to 45 in good health. This sequence joins TRBV3-1 and TRBJ2-7, with D perhaps being TRBD1 or TRBD2 (5 bases each). Material for sequencing was blood. The CDR3: CASSQGNRPGSEQYF. CDR3 DNA: TGTGCCAGCAGCCAAGGTAACAGGCCGGGGAGCGAGCAGTACTTC.